Below, 9 T cell receptor beta chains from the same sample are listed, as sequenced in a study of blood T cell repertoires in COVID-19. Method: immunoSEQ multiplex PCR; TCRdb's copy keeps in-frame clones and lacks some. The sample holds about 180,000 clones, around 88% seen once. Sequencing input: PBMCs or T cells enriched from blood (not recorded which). Receptors originate from a woman aged 25 to 45 who had recovered from COVID-19.

The chain combines TRBV7-6 with TRBJ2-6; 13 bases map to TRBD2. The length of the CDR3 is 18 residues. Germline CDR1 reads SGHVS; CDR2 reads FNYEAQ. The V segment lost 4 bases and the J segment 1 base; nucleotides outside the gene matches: 4. The CDR3 DNA follows: TGTGCCAGCAGCTCGGGACTAGCGGGAAGATCTGGGGCCAACGTCCTGACTTTC. This codes for CASSSGLAGRSGANVLTF.

The chain links TRBV12-3 or TRBV12-4 to TRBJ2-1; D is unresolved. The CDR3 has 13 amino acids. V lost 2 bases, J lost 10 bases, and 12 bases lay in between. The CDR3 sequence is CASSLSQISEQFF. The DNA for the CDR3 is TGTGCCAGCAGTTTATCTCAGATTTCAGAGCAGTTCTTC.

J is TRBJ2-3 and V is TRBV6-1, with TRBD2 matching over 11 bases. The CDR3 consists of 17 residues. The germline gives CDR1 MNHNS, CDR2 SASEGT. The V segment lost 1 base and the J segment 8 bases; nucleotides outside the gene matches: 11. CDR3 nucleotide sequence: TGTGCCAGCAGTGAAGTTTTCACTAGCGGGAGCCCGGCTACGCAGTATTTT. This codes for CASSEVFTSGSPATQYF.

This clone was counted between two and nine times. CDR3 residues: CAISAGTRDYEQYF. Written as DNA, the CDR3 is TGTGCCATCAGTGCGGGAACCCGGGACTACGAGCAGTACTTC. The chain is built from TRBV10-3 and TRBJ2-7, with D possibly being TRBD2 (5 bases). The CDR3 is 14 residues long. V shed 4 bases and J shed 3 bases, with 13 bases lying between them. The V gene's germline CDR1 is ENHRY and CDR2 SYGVKD.

The genes are TRBV11-2 and TRBJ2-7; D is undetermined. The CDR3 is made up of 15 amino acids. CDR1 and CDR2 (germline): SGHAT, FQNNGV. Trimming removed 3 bases at V and 4 bases at J, with 16 bases between. CDR3 sequence reads: CASSFSPLKLYEQYF. As DNA, the CDR3 is TGTGCCAGCAGCTTTTCGCCGCTTAAACTTTACGAGCAGTACTTC.

The chain couples TRBV6-4 to TRBJ2-3, with 7 bases lining up with TRBD1. CDR3 length: 14 residues. The J segment lost 1 base and the V segment lost 6 bases, leaving 4 bases of the junction unmatched. CDR1 and CDR2 from the germline V gene are MRHNA and SNTAGT. CDR3 nucleotide sequence: TGTGCCAGCAGCGGACAGGACGGCACAGATACGCAGTATTTT. Amino acids: CASSGQDGTDTQYF.

The V call is TRBV7-9, the J call TRBJ2-7, with D tentatively TRBD2 (6 bases). The V and J ends lost 4 bases and 12 bases respectively, with 19 bases between them. The CDR3 runs 13 residues. The germline CDR1 and CDR2 sequences are SEHNR and FQNEAQ (reference sequence). CDR3 protein: CASSSLRSGVRYF. The CDR3 bases are TGTGCCAGCAGCTCGCTAAGGTCGGGGGTCAGGTACTTC.

The CDR3: CASSVAQGRGLSSGRAYNEQFF. CDR3 nucleotides: TGTGCCAGCAGCGTAGCTCAGGGCAGGGGATTATCTAGCGGGAGGGCCTACAATGAGCAGTTCTTC. J is TRBJ2-1 and V is TRBV9; 12 bases align to TRBD2. Germline lookup yields CDR1 SGDLS and CDR2 YYNGEE. After removal of 0 bases from V and 2 bases from J, the junction contained 18 bases not matched to a gene. CDR3 length: 22 amino acids. The whole variable domain, remainder taken from reference TRBV9 and TRBJ2-1, is DSGVTQTPKHLITATGQRVTLRCSPRSGDLSVYWYQQSLDQGLQFLIQYYNGEERAKGNILERFSAQQFPDLHSELNLSSLELGDSALYFCASSVAQGRGLSSGRAYNEQFFGPGTRLTVL.

The chain joins TRBV7-9 to TRBJ1-2; possible D gene TRBD1, 5 bases. From germline, CDR1 is SEHNR and CDR2 FQNEAQ (reference sequence). The ends were cut back, 1 base at V and 6 bases at J, with 12 bases in the middle. The CDR3 extends over 14 amino acids. The CDR3 sequence: CASSLVTAGHGYTF. For the CDR3, the DNA is TGTGCCAGCAGCTTAGTGACGGCAGGGCATGGCTACACCTTC. Filled out from reference TRBV7-9 and TRBJ1-2, the complete variable domain reads DTGVSQNPRHKITKRGQNVTFRCDPISEHNRLYWYRQTLGQGPEFLTYFQNEAQLEKSRLLSDRFSAERPKGSFSTLEIQRTEQGDSAMYLCASSLVTAGHGYTFGSGTRLTVV.